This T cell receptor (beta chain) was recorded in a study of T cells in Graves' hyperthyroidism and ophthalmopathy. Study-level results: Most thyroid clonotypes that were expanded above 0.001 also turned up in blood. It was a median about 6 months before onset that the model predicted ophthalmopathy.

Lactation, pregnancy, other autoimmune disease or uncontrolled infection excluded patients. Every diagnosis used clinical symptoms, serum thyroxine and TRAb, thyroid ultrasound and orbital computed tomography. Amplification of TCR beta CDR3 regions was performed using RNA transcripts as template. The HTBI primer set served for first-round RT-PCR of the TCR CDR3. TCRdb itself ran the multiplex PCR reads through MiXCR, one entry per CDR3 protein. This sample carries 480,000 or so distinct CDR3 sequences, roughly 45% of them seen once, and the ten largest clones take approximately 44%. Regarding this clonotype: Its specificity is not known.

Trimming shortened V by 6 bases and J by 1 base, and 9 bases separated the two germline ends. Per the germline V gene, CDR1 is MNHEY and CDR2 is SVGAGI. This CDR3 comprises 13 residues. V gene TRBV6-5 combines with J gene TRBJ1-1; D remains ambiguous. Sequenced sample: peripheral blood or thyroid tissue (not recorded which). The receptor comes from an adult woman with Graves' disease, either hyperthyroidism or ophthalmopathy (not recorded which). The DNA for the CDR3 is TGTGCCAGCAGAGAGCGTTGGAACACTGAAGCTTTCTTT. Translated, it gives CASRERWNTEAFF.